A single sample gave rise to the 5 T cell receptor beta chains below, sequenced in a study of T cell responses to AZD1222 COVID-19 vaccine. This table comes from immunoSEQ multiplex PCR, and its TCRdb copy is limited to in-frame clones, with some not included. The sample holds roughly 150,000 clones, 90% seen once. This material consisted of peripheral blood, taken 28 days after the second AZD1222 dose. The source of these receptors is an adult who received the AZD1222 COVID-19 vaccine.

The DNA of the CDR3 is TGCGCCAGCAGCTTGAGCGGGTTCCGAACCACAGATACGCAGTATTTT. Its protein is CASSLSGFRTTDTQYF. The chain uses TRBV4-1 and TRBJ2-3; maybe TRBD2 (6 bases). The CDR3 has 16 amino acids. Germline values: CDR1 MGHRA, CDR2 YSYEKL. The V gene lost 5 bases and the J gene lost 2 bases, with 17 bases spanning the gap.

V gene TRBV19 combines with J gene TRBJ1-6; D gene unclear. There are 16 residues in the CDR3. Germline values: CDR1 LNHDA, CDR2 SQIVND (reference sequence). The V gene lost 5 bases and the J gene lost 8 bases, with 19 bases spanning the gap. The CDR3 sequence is CASSAGLISKDSPLHF. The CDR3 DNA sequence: TGTGCCAGTAGTGCCGGCCTAATAAGTAAGGATTCACCCCTCCACTTT.

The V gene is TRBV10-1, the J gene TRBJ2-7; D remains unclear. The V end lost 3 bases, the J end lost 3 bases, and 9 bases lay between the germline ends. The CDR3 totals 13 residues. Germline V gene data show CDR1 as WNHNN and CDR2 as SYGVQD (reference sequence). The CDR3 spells CASSDVQVYEQYF. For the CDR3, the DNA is TGCGCCAGCAGTGATGTCCAGGTCTACGAGCAGTACTTC.

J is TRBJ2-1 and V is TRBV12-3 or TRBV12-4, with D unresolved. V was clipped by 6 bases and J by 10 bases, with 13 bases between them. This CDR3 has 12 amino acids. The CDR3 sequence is CASSPSTPEQFF. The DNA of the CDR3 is TGTGCCAGCAGCCCTTCGACCCCGGAGCAGTTCTTC.

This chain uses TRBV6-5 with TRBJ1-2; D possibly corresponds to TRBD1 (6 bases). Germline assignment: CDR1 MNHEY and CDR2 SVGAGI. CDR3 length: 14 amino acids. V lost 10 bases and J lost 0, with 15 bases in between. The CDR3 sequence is CATTRDTANYGYTF. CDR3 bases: TGTGCCACTACCCGGGACACCGCTAACTATGGCTACACCTTC.